Below are 31 T cell receptor beta chains sequenced from a single sample in a study of beta chain features in type 1 diabetes. Expressed TCRB transcripts were sequenced because the isolated RNA had all been reverse transcribed beforehand. TCRdb's copy holds only in-frame clones and misses some; the assay was immunoSEQ multiplex PCR. In the table there are about 230,000 clones, about 10% of which are singletons. The sequencing input was naive CD4+ T cells from blood. The receptors were sampled from a woman under 30 in good health.

On this clone itself: In the same sample, other DNA sequences code for this CDR3. The CDR3 region is CASSYSGQGNYGYTF. In DNA, the CDR3 is TGTGCCAGCAGCTATTCGGGACAGGGGAACTATGGCTACACCTTC. The chain couples TRBV6-5 to TRBJ1-2, with 10 bases aligning to TRBD1. The germline CDR1 and CDR2 sequences are MNHEY and SVGAGI. This CDR3 has 15 residues. V shed 6 bases, J shed 2 bases, and the junction held 6 bases outside the gene matches.

This clone came up once. The chain uses TRBV7-3 and TRBJ1-1, with 8 bases that match TRBD1. V trimming: 5 bases; J trimming: 0 bases; junction bases outside the gene matches: 8. The CDR3 contains 16 residues. The germline CDR1 and CDR2 sequences are SGHTA and FQGTGA. The CDR3 DNA is TGTGCCAGCAGCGAACGGAAGACAGGGGTGAACACTGAAGCTTTCTTT. Protein product: CASSERKTGVNTEAFF.

J is TRBJ2-3 and V is TRBV2, with D possibly TRBD1 on 5 matching bases. CDR1 SNHLY and CDR2 FYNNEI come from the germline V gene. The CDR3 consists of 14 residues. Trimming pared 7 bases from V and 1 base from J, leaving 12 bases between. The CDR3, as DNA: TGTGCCAGCAATGGGGCCCTTGGCACAGATACGCAGTATTTT. Encoded protein: CASNGALGTDTQYF.

This clone has only a few counts. The chain carries TRBV7-9 and TRBJ1-1, with 7 bases identical to TRBD1. Germline CDR1 and CDR2: SEHNR and FQNEAQ (reference sequence). Trimming at V came to 2 bases and at J to 6 bases, leaving 3 bases not matched to a gene. There are 13 residues in the CDR3. This chain's CDR3 is CASSLRGLAEAFF. DNA for the CDR3: TGTGCCAGCAGCTTAAGGGGGCTCGCTGAAGCTTTCTTT.

In this sample, this clone turned up many times. V gene TRBV7-9 combines with J gene TRBJ2-5; D remains unclear. Trimming took 3 bases from V and 0 from J, leaving 5 bases between them. Germline CDR1 reads SEHNR; CDR2 reads FQNEAQ (reference sequence). This CDR3 is built from 13 residues. The CDR3 DNA follows: TGTGCCAGCAGCTTCCGGGACCAAGAGACCCAGTACTTC. Translating gives CASSFRDQETQYF. The entire variable domain, with the rest obtained from reference TRBV7-9 and TRBJ2-5, is as follows: DTGVSQNPRHKITKRGQNVTFRCDPISEHNRLYWYRQTLGQGPEFLTYFQNEAQLEKSRLLSDRFSAERPKGSFSTLEIQRTEQGDSAMYLCASSFRDQETQYFGPGTRLLVL.

The chain employs TRBV4-3 and TRBJ2-6; D is unclear. The CDR3 runs to 13 residues. Trimming pared 3 bases from V and 9 bases from J, leaving 9 bases between. Germline V gene sequence: CDR1 LGHNA, CDR2 YSLEER. CDR3 bases: TGCGCCAGCAGCCACCTAGTTTTCAACGTCCTGACTTTC. It is translated as CASSHLVFNVLTF.

The V call is TRBV5-4, the J call TRBJ2-1; possibly TRBD2 for D (6 bases). V lost 4 bases to trimming and J lost 4 bases, with 9 bases between them. In germline, CDR1 is SGHNT, CDR2 YYREEE (reference sequence). This CDR3 has 13 amino acids. CDR3 sequence: CASSPAGYNEQFF. Written as DNA, the CDR3 is TGTGCCAGCAGCCCGGCGGGGTACAATGAGCAGTTCTTC.

This clone was seen a handful of times. The chain couples TRBV29-1 to TRBJ2-7, with 8 bases matching TRBD1. Germline V lookup: CDR1 SQVTM, CDR2 ANQGSEA. Losses at the gene ends were 6 bases for V and 2 bases for J; bases not matched to a gene: 6. The CDR3 is 13 residues long. CDR3 sequence reads: CSVRDRTAYEQYF. CDR3 coding DNA: TGCAGCGTCCGGGACAGGACAGCCTACGAGCAGTACTTC.

The rearrangement links TRBV5-1 to TRBJ1-2; the match to TRBD1 covers 8 bases. This CDR3 has 17 residues. The V gene's germline CDR1 is SGHRS and CDR2 YFSETQ. With 4 bases clipped from V and 2 bases from J, the junction kept 13 bases outside the gene matches. In nucleotides, the CDR3 is TGCGCCAGCAGCCTCCTATTTTCCGGACAGGGCAACTATGGCTACACCTTC. It is translated as CASSLLFSGQGNYGYTF. Full variable domain (rest looked up from reference TRBV5-1 and TRBJ1-2): KAGVTQTPRYLIKTRGQQVTLSCSPISGHRSVSWYQQTPGQGLQFLFEYFSETQRNKGNFPGRFSGRQFSNSRSEMNVSTLELGDSALYLCASSLLFSGQGNYGYTFGSGTRLTVV.

This clone was recorded a few times. This chain uses TRBV7-9 with TRBJ2-7, with D tentatively TRBD1 (6 bases). The germline V gene encodes CDR1 SEHNR and CDR2 FQNEAQ (reference sequence). Trimming stripped 5 bases from V and 1 base from J, with 12 bases between. The CDR3 is 14 residues long. CDR3 amino acids: CASSPRGGSYEQYF. The CDR3 nucleotides are TGTGCCAGCAGCCCCAGGGGCGGTTCCTACGAGCAGTACTTC. The complete variable domain, with remaining parts taken from reference TRBV7-9 and TRBJ2-7, reads DTGVSQNPRHKITKRGQNVTFRCDPISEHNRLYWYRQTLGQGPEFLTYFQNEAQLEKSRLLSDRFSAERPKGSFSTLEIQRTEQGDSAMYLCASSPRGGSYEQYFGPGTRLTVT.

The V call is TRBV6-5, the J call TRBJ2-7; TRBD1 agrees at 7 bases. From germline, CDR1 is MNHEY and CDR2 SVGAGI. Losses at the gene ends were 4 bases for V and 2 bases for J; bases not matched to a gene: 5. This CDR3 comprises 14 residues. The DNA for the CDR3 is TGTGCCAGCAGTTCCCGGGGACAGACCTACGAGCAGTACTTC. Its translation: CASSSRGQTYEQYF.

The V gene is TRBV9, the J gene TRBJ2-5; D is unclear. The CDR3 is 14 residues long. The germline CDR1 and CDR2 sequences are SGDLS and YYNGEE. V lost 0 bases and J lost 4, with 10 bases in between. CDR3 nucleotide sequence: TGTGCCAGCAGCGTAGCCCATCCCGGAGAGACCCAGTACTTC. This encodes CASSVAHPGETQYF.

This chain uses TRBV6-1 with TRBJ1-4; D may be TRBD1 (5 bases). The germline V gene encodes CDR1 MNHNS and CDR2 SASEGT. CDR3 length: 12 amino acids. The V end lost 7 bases, the J end lost 7 bases, and 10 bases lay between the germline ends. The CDR3 bases are TGTGCCAGCATGGACACCACTGAAAAACTGTTTTTT. This codes for CASMDTTEKLFF.

The J gene is TRBJ2-7, the V gene TRBV19; 9 positions agree with TRBD1. V lost 4 bases, J lost 1 base, and 2 bases stayed unmatched. The germline CDR1 and CDR2 sequences are LNHDA and SQIVND (reference sequence). This CDR3 region has 14 residues. The CDR3 nucleotides read TGTGCCAGTAGTACGACAGGGGGGTCCTACGAGCAGTACTTC. It is translated as CASSTTGGSYEQYF.

The table lists this clone with a few counts. CDR3 sequence reads: CASSRGQITDTQYF. The CDR3, as DNA: TGTGCCAGCAGTCGGGGACAGATCACAGATACGCAGTATTTT. The rearrangement links TRBV14 to TRBJ2-3; 7 nucleotides agree with TRBD1. J gave up 2 bases and V 6 bases, and 5 bases lay outside the gene matches. The CDR3 runs to 14 residues. Germline lookup yields CDR1 SGHDN and CDR2 FVKESK.

This clone was detected only a few times. The V and J genes are TRBV5-5 and TRBJ1-2; D gene ambiguous. Germline lookup yields CDR1 SGHKS and CDR2 YYEKEE (reference sequence). The CDR3 loop spans 13 amino acids. Trimming left V 1 base short and J 0 bases short, with 4 bases between. This CDR3 reads CASSLPANYGYTF. CDR3 nucleotide sequence: TGTGCCAGCAGCTTGCCAGCTAACTATGGCTACACCTTC.

V gene TRBV6-5 combines with J gene TRBJ1-2; TRBD1 aligns across 8 bases. Losses at the gene ends were 4 bases for V and 7 bases for J; bases not matched to a gene: 14. CDR1 is MNHEY and CDR2 is SVGAGI in the germline V gene. This CDR3 is built from 16 residues. The CDR3 coding sequence is TGTGCCAGCAGTTTTATGTCTTCAGGACAGGGTGGTGGCTACACCTTC. Amino acid sequence: CASSFMSSGQGGGYTF.

The V call is TRBV30, the J call TRBJ1-4; D is possibly TRBD1 (5 bases). Germline V gives CDR1 GTSNPN, CDR2 SVGIG (reference sequence). CDR3 size: 11 residues. CDR3: CAAGVGEKLFF. The CDR3, as DNA: TGTGCTGCGGGGGTAGGAGAAAAACTGTTTTTT. Full variable domain (remainder filled in from reference TRBV30 and TRBJ1-4): SQTIHQWPATLVQPVGSPLSLECTVEGTSNPNLYWYRQAAGRGLQLLFYSVGIGQISSEVPQNLSASRPQDRQFILSSKKLLLSDSGFYLCAAGVGEKLFFGSGTQLSVL.

The sample holds many counts of this clone. The DNA of the CDR3 is TGTGCCAGCAGCTTCGGGAGCGGAGCTGAAGACGCAGATACGCAGTATTTT. Its translation is CASSFGSGAEDADTQYF. V usage is TRBV7-2 and J usage is TRBJ2-3; TRBD2 might be the D (6 bases). The germline gives CDR1 SGHTA, CDR2 FQGNSA. Trimming left V 3 bases short and J 4 bases short, with 20 bases between. The CDR3 is made up of 17 amino acids. Complete variable domain (other parts from reference TRBV7-2 and TRBJ2-3): GAGVSQSPSNKVTEKGKDVELRCDPISGHTALYWYRQSLGQGLEFLIYFQGNSAPDKSGLPSDRFSAERTGGSVSTLTIQRTQQEDSAVYLCASSFGSGAEDADTQYFGPGTRLTVL.

A few counts support this clone. The chain carries TRBV5-1 and TRBJ1-4; 8 bases are a match to TRBD1. Germline V gene lookup returns CDR1 SGHRS and CDR2 YFSETQ. Trimming cost V 4 bases and J 8 bases; bases outside gene matches: 4. This CDR3 has 13 residues. CDR3 nucleotides: TGCGCCAGCAGCCGGGGACAGGCAGAAAAACTGTTTTTT. This encodes CASSRGQAEKLFF.

This clone was counted many times. CDR3 bases: TGTGCCAGCAGTGGACAGCCGGGTTATGGCTACACCTTC. This gives the protein CASSGQPGYGYTF. V is TRBV2 and J is TRBJ1-2, with D possibly matching TRBD1 (5 bases). The CDR3 is 13 residues long. CDR1 SNHLY and CDR2 FYNNEI come from the germline V gene. V shed 4 bases and J shed 5 bases, with 11 bases lying between them.

The chain couples TRBV7-2 to TRBJ2-5, with 9 bases matching TRBD1. The CDR3 consists of 15 residues. Per germline, CDR1 SGHTA and CDR2 FQGNSA. The V gene end was trimmed by 6 bases and the J gene end by 6 bases; junction bases not matched to a gene: 11. CDR3 nucleotides: TGTGCCAGCAGGAAAGAACAGGGGGCGGTAAAGACCCAGTACTTC. Translation gives CASRKEQGAVKTQYF.

This clone came up a few times. The chain is built from TRBV2 and TRBJ2-5; D remains ambiguous. The V end lost 1 base, the J end lost 2 bases, and 5 bases lay between the germline ends. The CDR3 is made up of 13 amino acids. Germline V gene sequence: CDR1 SNHLY, CDR2 FYNNEI. CDR3 in DNA: TGTGCCAGCAGTGAAGAGACACAAGAGACCCAGTACTTC. Amino acid sequence: CASSEETQETQYF.

This clone has a handful of counts. Other nucleotide sequences in the sample specify the same CDR3. The chain links TRBV5-1 to TRBJ2-2; 8 positions match TRBD1. The CDR3 contains 15 residues. With 2 bases clipped from V and 5 bases from J, the junction kept 5 bases outside the gene matches. Per germline, CDR1 SGHRS and CDR2 YFSETQ. CDR3 sequence reads: CASSLNRGETGELFF. CDR3 in DNA: TGCGCCAGCAGCTTAAACAGGGGGGAGACCGGGGAGCTGTTTTTT. The whole variable domain, filled in from reference TRBV5-1 and TRBJ2-2, reads KAGVTQTPRYLIKTRGQQVTLSCSPISGHRSVSWYQQTPGQGLQFLFEYFSETQRNKGNFPGRFSGRQFSNSRSEMNVSTLELGDSALYLCASSLNRGETGELFFGEGSRLTVL.

This chain links TRBV10-3 with TRBJ1-2; no firm D call. V lost 7 bases to trimming and J lost 6 bases, with 12 bases between them. The germline V gene encodes CDR1 ENHRY and CDR2 SYGVKD. The CDR3 runs 12 residues. CDR3 protein: CAINGRDHGYTF. CDR3 sequence (DNA): TGTGCCATCAATGGACGGGATCATGGCTACACCTTC.

This clone appeared a few times. V is TRBV11-2 and J is TRBJ2-5; 9 bases are a match to TRBD1. V shed 5 bases, J shed 1 base, and the junction held 11 bases outside the gene matches. From germline, CDR1 is SGHAT and CDR2 FQNNGV. The CDR3 is made up of 17 amino acids. The CDR3 DNA sequence: TGTGCCAGCAGCCCGAACCGGGACAGGGCCGTCCAAGAGACCCAGTACTTC. Translating gives CASSPNRDRAVQETQYF.

This clone was seen a handful of times. J is TRBJ1-3 and V is TRBV28; 7 nucleotides agree with TRBD1. Germline V gene lookup returns CDR1 MDHEN and CDR2 SYDVKM. Trimming took 8 bases from V and 0 from J; bases not matched to a gene: 7. The CDR3 consists of 15 residues. The CDR3 is CASLEGQNSGNTIYF. Written as DNA, the CDR3 is TGTGCCAGCCTCGAGGGACAGAACTCTGGAAACACCATATATTTT.

This clone was counted only a few times. This rearrangement joins TRBV5-6 to TRBJ2-7, with TRBD2 identical over 12 bases. CDR1 and CDR2 (germline): SGHDT, YYEEEE. The ends lost 2 bases at V and 5 bases at J; junction bases unmatched: 8. The CDR3 extends over 16 amino acids. The CDR3 DNA follows: TGTGCCAGCAGCTTTCTAACTAGCGGGAGGAACCACGAGCAGTACTTC. Protein: CASSFLTSGRNHEQYF.

The chain joins TRBV7-9 to TRBJ1-1, with TRBD1 identical over 10 bases. Germline loops: CDR1 SEHNR, CDR2 FQNEAQ (reference sequence). J gave up 7 bases and V 3 bases, and 5 bases lay outside the gene matches. CDR3 length equals 14 residues. CDR3: CASSLRTGGDEAFF. The CDR3 DNA is TGTGCCAGCAGCTTGCGGACAGGGGGGGATGAAGCTTTCTTT.

This clone turned up a few times. V usage is TRBV6-4 and J usage is TRBJ1-1; D call uncertain. CDR1 is MRHNA, CDR2 SNTAGT, per germline. This CDR3 comprises 15 residues. V lost 3 bases, J lost 1 base, and 12 bases lay in between. The CDR3 DNA reads TGTGCCAGCAGTGAGGATAGGGCGGGGAACACTGAAGCTTTCTTT. It translates to CASSEDRAGNTEAFF.

This clone has only a few counts. DNA of the CDR3: TGTGCCAGCAGCGTACTAGCGGGGAGCTCCTACGAGCAGTACTTC. It encodes CASSVLAGSSYEQYF. V gene TRBV9 combines with J gene TRBJ2-7; 9 bases are a match to TRBD2. The CDR3 sequence is 15 residues long. CDR1 and CDR2 from the germline V gene are SGDLS and YYNGEE. V was pared by 1 base and J by 0 bases, with 2 bases of the junction left unmatched.